This TCR beta chain was obtained from a study of cytomegalovirus exposure and HLA in healthy donors. Study-wide results and caveats: Reports indicated that the classifier achieved high specificity and sensitivity in diagnosing cytomegalovirus status. Researchers catalogued 150 or so TCR beta chains as cytomegalovirus-associated.

Researchers ran the PCR with 60 Vbeta and 13 Jbeta primers. In the original workflow: It was a later analysis that counted around 85 million unique TCR beta chains, of which approximately 11 million were shared. Profiling relied on immunoSEQ multiplex PCR, and the TCRdb table lists in-frame clones only, not all of them. V and J calls and clone size follow that table, whereas D and trimming were derived from the DNA. The profile shows about 140,000 clones, 79% of them singletons. On this clone: What it recognizes is unknown.

CDR1 is SEHNR, CDR2 FQNEAQ, per germline (reference sequence). Losses at the gene ends were 0 bases for V and 5 bases for J; bases not matched to a gene: 3. This CDR3 comprises 14 residues. This receptor was obtained from a man in his forties in good health and CMV-seropositive. The specimen was PBMCs. The chain has TRBV7-9 and TRBJ2-5; 7 nucleotides agree with TRBD2. The CDR3 is CASSLAGGRETQYF. Written as DNA, the CDR3 is TGTGCCAGCAGCTTAGCGGGAGGGCGTGAGACCCAGTACTTC.